This TCR beta chain stems from a study of T-cell reconstitution after alpha-beta-depleted transplantation in children (dated by TCRdb to the mid-2010s). As for the study more broadly: T-cell immune reconstitution after TCRalphabeta/CD19-depleted allogeneic hematopoietic cell transplantation in children was quantitatively tracked in the study by means of TCR repertoire profiling.

A word on this clonotype: No cognate antigen has been identified for it. No clone much larger than this one lies a single base away; base qualities are absent.

What this sample's treatment or condition label stands for: allogeneic hematopoietic cell transplantation with graft depleted of TCRalphabeta T cells and CD19 B cells. Transplant recipients were children who received TCRalphabeta/CD19-depleted allogeneic hematopoietic cell grafts. Findings and caveats that apply to the study as a whole: In some patients, the high TCRbeta diversity seen at day 60 was put down to recipient T cells and intrathymic progenitors that had survived conditioning. Over subsequent months, a decline in hyperexpanded clone frequencies was noted, and after one year, T-cell counts and TCRbeta diversity were mostly ascribed to newly produced T cells. The apparently early recovery of alphabetaT-cell counts about two months after transplant reportedly depended on only several hundred rapidly expanded clones that came from non-depleted graft cells.

The junction shows trimming of 0 bases on V and 4 bases on J, plus 6 bases between the germline ends. CDR1 and CDR2 are drawn from the germline V gene (reference sequence): LNHNV, YYDKDF. The CDR3 measures 14 amino acids from cysteine to phenylalanine. Left in the record is the CDR3 DNA by itself, 42 bases read in frame from the first base. The library was generated by PCR. The reads were generated on an Illumina HiSeq 2500. TCR libraries were prepared with molecular barcoding, using unique molecular identifiers to normalize TCRbeta repertoire quantification. The public reads were reprocessed in TCRdb via fastp at Q25 and MiXCR, keeping in-frame beta chains. CDR3 protein duplicates are merged, each entry listing the most common genes and DNA. The sample table records a few hundred thousand distinct CDR3 sequences; more than 20% of these occur just once. Of the sample, 36% falls within the top ten clones.

This receptor was taken from a boy in the first two years of life with Wiskott-Aldrich syndrome, due to receive a stem cell transplant. The chain joins TRBV15 to TRBJ2-2; a confident D gene designation cannot be given. The sample was PBMCs, taken before TCRalphabeta/CD19-depleted stem cell transplant. The nucleotide sequence reads TGTGCCACCAGCAGAGAAAGTGGCACCGGGGAGCTGTTTTTT. Its product reads: CATSRESGTGELFF.